The clone carrying this T cell receptor (beta chain) has a count of ten or more. Germline V lookup: CDR1 MNHEY, CDR2 SVGAGI. The CDR3 totals 16 residues. V lost 2 bases and J lost 3; bases outside the gene matches: 7. TCRdb fed the RT-PCR reads into MiXCR, producing one record per CDR3 protein. Of about 700,000 distinct CDR3 sequences in the sample, over 12% were seen once. The V gene is TRBV6-5, the J gene TRBJ2-3; 8 bases map to TRBD1. Sequencing input: memory CD4+ T cells from blood. This receptor was obtained from a female donor in good health, serving as a healthy control. The CDR3 sequence: CASSYVGQGDTDTQYF. The CDR3 nucleotides read TGTGCCAGCAGTTACGTCGGACAGGGAGATACAGATACGCAGTATTTT.